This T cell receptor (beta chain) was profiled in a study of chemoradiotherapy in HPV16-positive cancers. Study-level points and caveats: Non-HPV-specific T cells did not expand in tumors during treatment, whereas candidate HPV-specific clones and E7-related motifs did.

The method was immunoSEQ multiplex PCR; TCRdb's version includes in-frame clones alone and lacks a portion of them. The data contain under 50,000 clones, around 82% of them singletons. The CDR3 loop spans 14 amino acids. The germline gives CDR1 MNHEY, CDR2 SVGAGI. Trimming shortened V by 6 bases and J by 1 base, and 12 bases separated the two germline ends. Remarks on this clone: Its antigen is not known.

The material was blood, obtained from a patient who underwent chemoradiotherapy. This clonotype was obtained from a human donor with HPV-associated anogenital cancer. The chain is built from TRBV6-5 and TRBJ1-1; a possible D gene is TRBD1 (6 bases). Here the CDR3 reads CASSRQVPNTEAFF. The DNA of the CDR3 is TGTGCCAGCAGCAGACAGGTCCCGAACACTGAAGCTTTCTTT.